These 5 T cell receptor beta chains share one sample of origin, sequenced in a study of radiotherapy plus CTLA-4 blockade in lung cancer. Data came from immunoSEQ multiplex PCR; TCRdb stores just in-frame clones and leaves some out. Of about 29,000 clones listed, around four fifths are singletons. The sample consisted of peripheral blood, taken from a patient treated with radiotherapy plus ipilimumab. Receptor source: a human donor with non-small cell lung cancer that progressed on radiotherapy plus ipilimumab.

As regards this clone: A far larger clone is one base from this, pointing to a likely read error. The CDR3 spells CASSDRDRGGDTQYF. The CDR3 coding sequence is TGTGCCAGCAGTGATCGGGACAGGGGGGGAGATACGCAGTATTTT. The rearrangement links TRBV25-1 to TRBJ2-3; 11 nucleotides match TRBD1. The CDR3 is 15 amino acids. Germline CDR1 is MGHDK and CDR2 is SYGVNS. Unmatched junction bases numbered 4, after V lost 3 bases and J lost 5 bases.

This chain connects TRBV5-4 to TRBJ2-3, with 11 bases lining up with TRBD2. In germline, CDR1 is SGHNT, CDR2 YYREEE (reference sequence). J gave up 2 bases and V 5 bases, and 4 bases lay outside the gene matches. The CDR3 has 15 residues. CDR3 protein: CASSSGLADTDTQYF. For the CDR3, the DNA is TGTGCCAGCAGTTCGGGACTAGCGGACACAGATACGCAGTATTTT.

This clone was observed a few times. The rearrangement joins TRBV5-6 to TRBJ1-1; D gene unclear. Trimming removed 0 bases at V and 4 bases at J, with 10 bases between. Germline V gene sequence: CDR1 SGHDT, CDR2 YYEEEE. This CDR3 has 14 amino acids. The CDR3 DNA reads as TGTGCCAGCAGCTTGGGAGGGTCTGGCACTGAAGCTTTCTTT. Encoded protein: CASSLGGSGTEAFF.

This clone was detected once. The chain combines TRBV19 with TRBJ1-5, with 9 nucleotides matching TRBD1. The V and J ends lost 3 bases and 6 bases, in that order; junction bases with no gene match: 6. From germline, CDR1 is LNHDA and CDR2 SQIVND (reference sequence). This CDR3 comprises 15 residues. The CDR3 DNA reads TGTGCCAGTAGTATGCTTACAGGGGGCGGTCAGCCCCAGCATTTT. This sequence encodes CASSMLTGGGQPQHF.

The chain has TRBV14 and TRBJ1-1, with 8 nucleotides matching TRBD1. Looked up from germline, CDR1 is SGHDN and CDR2 is FVKESK. V lost 2 bases, J lost 0 bases, and 5 bases stayed unmatched. The CDR3 totals 16 residues. DNA for the CDR3: TGTGCCAGCAGCCAAAGGACAGGGCTTCTGAACACTGAAGCTTTCTTT. This sequence encodes CASSQRTGLLNTEAFF.